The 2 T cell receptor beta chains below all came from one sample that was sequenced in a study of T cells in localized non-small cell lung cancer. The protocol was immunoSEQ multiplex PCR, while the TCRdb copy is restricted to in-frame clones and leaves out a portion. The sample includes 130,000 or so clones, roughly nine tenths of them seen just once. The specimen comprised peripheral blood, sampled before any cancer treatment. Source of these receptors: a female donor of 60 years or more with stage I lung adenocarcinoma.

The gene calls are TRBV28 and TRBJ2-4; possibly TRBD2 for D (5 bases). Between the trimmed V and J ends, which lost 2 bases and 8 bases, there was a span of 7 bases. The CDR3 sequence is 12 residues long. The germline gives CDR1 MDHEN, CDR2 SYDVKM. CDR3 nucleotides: TGTGCCAGCAGTTTAGAGGGTGACATTCAGTACTTC. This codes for CASSLEGDIQYF.

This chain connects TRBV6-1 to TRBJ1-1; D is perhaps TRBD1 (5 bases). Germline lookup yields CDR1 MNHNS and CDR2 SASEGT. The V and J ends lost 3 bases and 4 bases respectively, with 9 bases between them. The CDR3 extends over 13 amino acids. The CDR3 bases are TGTGCCAGCAGTGATTACGGGGGCACTGAAGCTTTCTTT. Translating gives CASSDYGGTEAFF.